This record concerns one T cell receptor beta chain sequence. The data belong to a study of blood T cell repertoires in COVID-19. For the study at large: Acute and convalescent COVID-19 samples came from the United States, Italy and Spain. PBMCs, B-cell-depleted T cells, or T cells provided the cDNA or gDNA that made up the material.

In the authors' methods: Nucleated cell number was recorded as an estimate derived from reference gene primer amplification. Profiled with immunoSEQ multiplex PCR; TCRdb holds only in-frame clones, not every one. D and trimming were read from the DNA, whereas the V and J calls and clone size are those reported in that table. The table has under 150,000 clones, 70% to 90% seen once; the top ten hold 3% to 3.5%. CDR3 length: 19 amino acids. Germline-derived CDR1 and CDR2 are SGHTA and FQGTGA. Trimming took off 5 bases at V and 0 bases at J, with 24 bases between the two ends. The J gene is TRBJ2-3, the V gene TRBV7-3, with D possibly being TRBD1 (6 bases). Sequencing used peripheral blood. This TCR derives from a man aged 40-55 years with acute or convalescent COVID-19. CDR3 region: CASSLTPLRDTSSTDTQYF. CDR3 in DNA: TGTGCCAGCAGCCTTACCCCATTACGGGACACATCTAGCACAGATACGCAGTATTTT.